This T cell receptor beta chain is drawn from a study of human CD8 memory T cell subsets. Overall study results and limits: Effector memory cells lacked the similarly high diversity that stem-like memory and precursor exhausted T cells had.

A word on this clonotype: The antigen remains undetermined.

CCR7+ PD-1+ TIGIT+ early memory CD8+ cells with dysfunctional traits were TPEX. The authors obtained RNA from duplicate vials, each holding about 150,000 sorted CD8+ T cells, for every subset. Looked up from germline, CDR1 is MGHRA and CDR2 is YSYEKL. CDR3 length: 17 amino acids. The TCR beta sequencing libraries came from UMI-labeled 5' RACE. TCRdb reprocessed the 5' RACE reads, with one entry per CDR3 protein and no DNA. The table counts about 6,700 distinct CDR3 sequences; around 20% lies in the top ten. This clonotype originated in a human donor in good health. Material for sequencing was CD8+ T cells from PBMCs. This sequence joins TRBV4-1 and TRBJ1-1. The CDR3 region is CASSQEDFTRKGSEAFF.